A single sample is the source of the 17 T cell receptor beta chains below, sequenced in a study of T cell repertoires in cytomegalovirus infection. No antigens are known for them. TCRdb fed the reads into MiXCR, producing one record per CDR3 protein. The table has roughly 730,000 distinct CDR3 sequences, about 30% seen once; the top ten hold 18%. The material sequenced was cultured PBMCs, taken from culture after CMV antigen stimulation. The receptors were gathered from a human donor in good health (CMV status not recorded). Some clones in this sample may be carry-over from other donors' samples.

This clonotype was seen only a few times. The J gene is TRBJ1-5, the V gene TRBV6-1; D is possibly TRBD1 (5 bases). The germline V gene encodes CDR1 MNHNS and CDR2 SASEGT. Trimming pared 7 bases from V and 9 bases from J, leaving 16 bases between. The CDR3 length is 13 residues. The CDR3 here is CASNQGPNWPQHF. The CDR3 nucleotides are TGTGCCAGCAACCAGGGACCCAATTGGCCCCAGCATTTT.

The chain carries TRBV11-2 and TRBJ1-1, with 8 bases matching TRBD1. CDR3 length equals 16 residues. Trimming took 5 bases from V and 2 from J; bases not matched to a gene: 10. CDR1 is SGHAT and CDR2 is FQNNGV in the germline V gene. CDR3 bases: TGTGCCAGCAGCCACCGAACAGGGGGGGATAACACTGAAGCTTTCTTT. Protein: CASSHRTGGDNTEAFF.

This clonotype was observed a few times. The chain uses TRBV4-3 and TRBJ2-4, with D possibly TRBD2 on 6 matching bases. V was shortened by 1 base and J by 0 bases, with 13 bases between the two germline ends. The CDR3 has 17 residues. Germline values: CDR1 LGHNA, CDR2 YSLEER. The CDR3 loop reads CASSQVGGTLAKNIQYF. The DNA for the CDR3 is TGCGCCAGCAGCCAAGTCGGGGGAACCTTAGCCAAAAACATTCAGTACTTC.

There are many counts of this clonotype. The chain is built from TRBV6-1 and TRBJ2-1, with 9 nucleotides matching TRBD1. The trim removed 1 base at V and 12 bases at J, leaving 4 bases unmatched. The CDR3 loop spans 13 amino acids. In germline, CDR1 is MNHNS, CDR2 SASEGT. CDR3 nucleotides: TGTGCCAGCAGTGAAGGGACAGGGGTATGGCAGTTCTTC. Translation: CASSEGTGVWQFF.

This clonotype has just a few counts. This chain joins TRBV7-6 and TRBJ2-1; D unresolved. Deletions cut 5 bases from V and 10 bases from J, with 21 bases between. Germline V gives CDR1 SGHVS, CDR2 FNYEAQ. The CDR3 length is 15 residues. The CDR3 sequence: CASSQGVGETLEQFF. The DNA for the CDR3 is TGTGCCAGCAGCCAAGGTGTTGGGGAAACCCTCGAGCAGTTCTTC.

The rearrangement uses TRBV12-3 or TRBV12-4 and TRBJ2-1; tentative D call: TRBD2 (5 bases). Trimming removed 2 bases at V and 12 bases at J, with 20 bases between. This CDR3 comprises 15 residues. Written as DNA, the CDR3 is TGTGCCAGCAGTTTAAGTCCGGCTGAGGAGGCTGGGCAGTTCTTC. Its translation: CASSLSPAEEAGQFF.

V gene TRBV2 combines with J gene TRBJ1-1, with D unclear. CDR1 SNHLY and CDR2 FYNNEI come from the germline V gene. Trimming took 3 bases from V and 7 from J, leaving 15 bases between them. This CDR3 has 14 residues. CDR3 protein: CASSERAPSGEAFF. The CDR3 DNA reads as TGTGCCAGCAGTGAGAGGGCCCCATCTGGTGAAGCTTTCTTT.

This chain uses TRBV5-4 with TRBJ1-1; D is undetermined. Between the trimmed V and J ends, which lost 3 bases and 6 bases, there was a span of 12 bases. The CDR3 spans 13 residues. Germline CDR1 SGHNT, CDR2 YYREEE (reference sequence). DNA for the CDR3: TGTGCCAGCAGCTCTGGACGTGATGCTGAAGCTTTCTTT. This encodes CASSSGRDAEAFF.

The chain employs TRBV15 and TRBJ2-5; 8 positions match TRBD2. The germline V gene encodes CDR1 LNHNV and CDR2 YYDKDF (reference sequence). The CDR3 totals 16 residues. J gave up 5 bases and V 0 bases, and 8 bases lay outside the gene matches. CDR3 loop: CATSRDLGLGVETQYF. The CDR3 DNA sequence: TGTGCCACCAGCAGAGATTTGGGACTAGGGGTGGAGACCCAGTACTTC.

Here the CDR3 reads CASSLPDVEKLFF. The CDR3 coding sequence is TGTGCCAGCAGCTTACCAGATGTTGAAAAACTGTTTTTT. The chain has TRBV7-4 and TRBJ1-4, with D hard to call. The CDR3 has 13 residues. CDR1 is SGHVT, CDR2 SQSDAQ, per germline. V was trimmed by 2 bases and J by 7 bases, leaving 8 bases between them.

J is TRBJ2-3 and V is TRBV5-4; D gene uncertain. V was clipped by 4 bases and J by 4 bases, with 10 bases between them. The length of the CDR3 is 13 residues. Germline V CDR1 and CDR2: SGHNT, YYREEE (reference sequence). Here the CDR3 DNA reads TGTGCCAGCAGCGGACCGGTACCAGATACGCAGTATTTT. This sequence encodes CASSGPVPDTQYF.

The V and J genes are TRBV11-2 and TRBJ2-6; 7 bases are a match to TRBD1. This CDR3 region has 19 residues. Germline values: CDR1 SGHAT, CDR2 FQNNGV. Trimming removed 2 bases from V and 0 bases from J; junction bases left unmatched: 10. CDR3 DNA sequence: TGTGCCAGCAGCTTATCGGCAGGGGGAAGTCACTCTGGGGCCAACGTCCTGACTTTC. It specifies CASSLSAGGSHSGANVLTF.

This clonotype has at least ten counts. The rearrangement joins TRBV7-2 to TRBJ1-3; unclear D gene. The germline gives CDR1 SGHTA, CDR2 FQGNSA. The CDR3 sequence is 13 residues long. Trimming cost V 5 bases and J 2 bases, with 7 bases left between them. CDR3 residues: CASSIRAGNTIYF. CDR3 coding DNA: TGTGCCAGCAGCATCCGGGCTGGAAACACCATATATTTT. Looking up the rest from reference TRBV7-2 and TRBJ1-3 gives the full variable domain: GAGVSQSPSNKVTEKGKDVELRCDPISGHTALYWYRQSLGQGLEFLIYFQGNSAPDKSGLPSDRFSAERTGGSVSTLTIQRTQQEDSAVYLCASSIRAGNTIYFGEGSWLTVV.

The V and J genes are TRBV12-5 and TRBJ2-3; weak D call: TRBD2 (5 bases). Trimming pared 6 bases from V and 3 bases from J, leaving 10 bases between. In germline, CDR1 is LGHNT, CDR2 FRNRAP. The CDR3 covers 13 residues. The CDR3 loop reads CASGSGYTDTQYF. The CDR3 region has the DNA TGTGCTAGTGGATCGGGGTATACAGATACGCAGTATTTT.

The V gene is TRBV27, the J gene TRBJ2-1; D ambiguous. The ends were cut back, 5 bases at V and 4 bases at J, with 18 bases in the middle. Germline assignment: CDR1 MNHEY and CDR2 SMNVEV (reference sequence). There are 16 residues in the CDR3. The CDR3 protein is CASSLGPVSRYNEQFF. The CDR3 nucleotides are TGTGCCAGCAGTCTGGGTCCCGTGTCCCGTTACAATGAGCAGTTCTTC.

This clonotype was picked up many times. This chain links TRBV7-9 with TRBJ2-3; the match to TRBD2 covers 7 bases. The CDR3 runs to 14 residues. Germline CDR1 and CDR2: SEHNR and FQNEAQ (reference sequence). Unmatched junction bases numbered 4, after V lost 3 bases and J lost 4 bases. The CDR3 spells CASSFMTSPDTQYF. The CDR3 DNA is TGTGCCAGCAGCTTCATGACTAGCCCAGATACGCAGTATTTT.

V and J are TRBV12-3 or TRBV12-4 and TRBJ2-3, with 7 bases aligning to TRBD2. The CDR3 is made up of 17 amino acids. V lost 6 bases and J lost 2; bases outside the gene matches: 14. CDR3 sequence reads: CASRGPPWRGTTDTQYF. In DNA, the CDR3 is TGTGCCAGCAGGGGGCCCCCTTGGCGGGGGACCACAGATACGCAGTATTTT.